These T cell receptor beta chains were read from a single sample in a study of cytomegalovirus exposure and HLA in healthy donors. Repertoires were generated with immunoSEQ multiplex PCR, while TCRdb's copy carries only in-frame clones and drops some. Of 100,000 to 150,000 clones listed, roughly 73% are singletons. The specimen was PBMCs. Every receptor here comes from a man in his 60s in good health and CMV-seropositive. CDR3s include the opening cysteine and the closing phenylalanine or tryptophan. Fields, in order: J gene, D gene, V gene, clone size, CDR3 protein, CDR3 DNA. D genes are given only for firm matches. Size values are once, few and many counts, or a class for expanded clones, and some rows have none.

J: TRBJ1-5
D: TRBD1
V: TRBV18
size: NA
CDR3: CASSPNEGASNQPQHF
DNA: TGTGCCAGCTCACCAAATGAGGGGGCTAGCAATCAGCCCCAGCATTTT

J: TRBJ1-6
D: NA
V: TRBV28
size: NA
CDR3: CASAEYYNSPLHF
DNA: TGTGCCAGCGCCGAGTACTATAATTCACCCCTCCACTTT

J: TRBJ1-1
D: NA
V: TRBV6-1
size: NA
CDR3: CACTRDWLNTEAFF
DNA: TGTGCTTGCACTCGGGACTGGCTGAACACTGAAGCTTTCTTT

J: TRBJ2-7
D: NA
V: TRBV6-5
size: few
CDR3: CASSRTEPYEQYF
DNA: TGTGCCAGCAGCCGGACAGAACCCTACGAGCAGTACTTC

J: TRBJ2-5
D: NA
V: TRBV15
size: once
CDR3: CATSRDQDWAETQYF
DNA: TGTGCCACCAGCAGAGATCAGGACTGGGCAGAGACCCAGTACTTC

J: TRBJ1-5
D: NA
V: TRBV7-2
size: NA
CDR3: CASSSQTGWPQHF
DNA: TGTGCCAGCAGCTCCCAGACAGGATGGCCCCAGCATTTT

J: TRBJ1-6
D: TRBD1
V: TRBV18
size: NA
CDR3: CASSPLYRGRRNSPLHF
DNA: TGTGCCAGCTCACCCCTCTACAGGGGGCGAAGAAATTCACCCCTCCACTTT

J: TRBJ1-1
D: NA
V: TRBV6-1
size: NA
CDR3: CASSEAYGTEAFF
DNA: TGTGCCAGCAGTGAAGCGTACGGCACTGAAGCTTTCTTT

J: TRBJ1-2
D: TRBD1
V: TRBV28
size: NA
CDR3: CASTLGTGDGYTF
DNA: TGTGCCAGCACCCTAGGGACAGGGGATGGCTACACCTTC

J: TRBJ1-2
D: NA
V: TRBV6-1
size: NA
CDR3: CASTPTGPYYGYTF
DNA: TGTGCCAGCACTCCGACAGGACCTTACTATGGCTACACCTTC

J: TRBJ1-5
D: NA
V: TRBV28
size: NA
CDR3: CASSSEGLYQPQHF
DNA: TGTGCCAGCAGTTCAGAGGGTCTCTATCAGCCCCAGCATTTT

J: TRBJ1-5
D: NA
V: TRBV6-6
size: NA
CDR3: CASGSGTYYQPQHF
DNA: TGTGCCAGCGGATCCGGGACATACTATCAGCCCCAGCATTTT

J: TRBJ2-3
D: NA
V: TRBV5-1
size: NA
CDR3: CASTGSTDTQYF
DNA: TGCGCCAGCACAGGTAGCACAGATACGCAGTATTTT

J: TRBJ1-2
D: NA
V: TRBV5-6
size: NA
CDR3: CASSLGTVNGYTF
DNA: TGTGCCAGCAGCTTGGGGACAGTAAATGGCTACACCTTC

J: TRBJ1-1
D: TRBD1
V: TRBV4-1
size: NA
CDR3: CASSPLPTGRLRSTEAFF
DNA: TGCGCCAGCAGCCCGCTGCCGACAGGGAGATTAAGAAGCACTGAAGCTTTCTTT

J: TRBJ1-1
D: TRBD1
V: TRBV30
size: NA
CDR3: CAWGTDTEAFF
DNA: TGTGCCTGGGGGACAGACACTGAAGCTTTCTTT

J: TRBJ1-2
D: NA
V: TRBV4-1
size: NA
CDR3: CASSQDWAGYGYTF
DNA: TGCGCCAGCAGCCAAGATTGGGCAGGGTACGGCTACACCTTC

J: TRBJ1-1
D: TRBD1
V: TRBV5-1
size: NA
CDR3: CASSTGTVNTEAFF
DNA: TGCGCCAGCAGCACCGGGACAGTGAACACTGAAGCTTTCTTT

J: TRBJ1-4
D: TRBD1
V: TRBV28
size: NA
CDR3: CASRRTGLNEKLFF
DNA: TGTGCCAGCAGGCGGACAGGCCTTAATGAAAAACTGTTTTTT

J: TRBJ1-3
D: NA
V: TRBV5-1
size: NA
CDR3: CASSQGESSGNTIYF
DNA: TGCGCCAGCAGCCAAGGAGAGTCCTCTGGAAACACCATATATTTT

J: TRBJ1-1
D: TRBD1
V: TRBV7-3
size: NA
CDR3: CASSFLDREELQFDTEAFF
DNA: TGTGCCAGCAGCTTCTTGGACAGGGAAGAATTACAATTCGACACTGAAGCTTTCTTT

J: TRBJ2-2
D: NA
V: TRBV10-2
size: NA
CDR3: CASSRTQGTGELFF
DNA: TGCGCCAGCAGTAGGACCCAGGGTACCGGGGAGCTGTTTTTT

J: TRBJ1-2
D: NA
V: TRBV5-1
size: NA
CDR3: CASSLPVVGRPTGYTF
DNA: TGCGCCAGCAGCCTTCCGGTGGTGGGGCGGCCCACTGGCTACACCTTC

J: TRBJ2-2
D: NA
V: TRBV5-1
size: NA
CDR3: CASSSDSFDGELFF
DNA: TGCGCCAGCAGCTCTGACTCGTTCGACGGGGAGCTGTTTTTT

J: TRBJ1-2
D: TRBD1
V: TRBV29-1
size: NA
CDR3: CSVVGGDRGYGYTF
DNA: TGCAGCGTTGTCGGGGGCGACAGGGGGTATGGCTACACCTTC

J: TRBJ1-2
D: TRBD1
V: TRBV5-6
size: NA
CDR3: CASRWDSVLGYTF
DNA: TGTGCCAGCAGGTGGGACAGCGTACTTGGCTACACCTTC

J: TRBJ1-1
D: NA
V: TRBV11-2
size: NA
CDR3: CASSLRPPPQGRAFF
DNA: TGTGCCAGCAGCTTAAGGCCCCCCCCTCAGGGTAGGGCTTTCTTT

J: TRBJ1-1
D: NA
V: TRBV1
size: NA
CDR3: CTSSHRSNTEAFF
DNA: TGCACCAGCAGCCACCGTTCGAACACTGAAGCTTTCTTT

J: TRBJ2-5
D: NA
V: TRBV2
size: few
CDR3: CASSEAEETQYF
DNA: TGTGCCAGCAGTGAAGCAGAGGAGACCCAGTACTTC

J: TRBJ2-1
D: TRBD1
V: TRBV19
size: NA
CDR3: CASSYGQGAQNEQFF
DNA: TGTGCCAGTAGTTACGGACAGGGGGCGCAGAATGAGCAGTTCTTC

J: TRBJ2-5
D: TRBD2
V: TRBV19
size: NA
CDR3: CASSISLSGGTEQETQYF
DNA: TGTGCCAGTAGTATATCCCTCAGCGGGGGGACTGAACAAGAGACCCAGTACTTC

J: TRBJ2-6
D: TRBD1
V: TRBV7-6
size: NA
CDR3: CASSLVGTASSGANVLTF
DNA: TGTGCCAGCAGCCTAGTTGGGACAGCCAGCTCTGGGGCCAACGTCCTGACTTTC

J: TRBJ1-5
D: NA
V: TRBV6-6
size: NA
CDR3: CASSTLGAGGQPQHF
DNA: TGTGCCAGCAGTACCCTAGGGGCCGGGGGTCAGCCCCAGCATTTT

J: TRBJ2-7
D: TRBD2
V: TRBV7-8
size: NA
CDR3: CASSLTPREHVTQYF
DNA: TGTGCCAGCAGCCTTACACCGCGGGAGCATGTGACGCAGTACTTC

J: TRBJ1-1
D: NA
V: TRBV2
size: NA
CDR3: CASLRAMNTEAFF
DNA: TGTGCCAGCTTGAGGGCTATGAACACTGAAGCTTTCTTT

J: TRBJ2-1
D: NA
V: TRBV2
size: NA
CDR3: CASSAGSYNEQFF
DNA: TGTGCCAGCAGCGCAGGGTCCTACAATGAGCAGTTCTTC

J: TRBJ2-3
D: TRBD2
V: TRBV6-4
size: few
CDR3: CASSYSGGAGDTQYF
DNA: TGTGCCAGCAGTTACAGCGGGGGGGCCGGAGATACGCAGTATTTT

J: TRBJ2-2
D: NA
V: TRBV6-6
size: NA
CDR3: CASSTDRPVNTGELFF
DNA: TGTGCCAGCAGTACAGACAGGCCCGTAAACACCGGGGAGCTGTTTTTT